The TCR beta chain under discussion was sequenced for a study of beta chain bispecific antibodies for T cell cancers (dated by TCRdb to the early 2020s). Regarding the research as a whole: T cells from healthy donors were cocultured with T cell leukemia lines in the presence of bispecific antibodies, after which the depletion of each TRBV family was measured by TRBV sequencing of the surviving cells. Surface TRBV12 (TRBV12-3) was expressed by Jurkat cells, and surface TRBV5-5 was expressed by HPB-ALL cells.

This clonotype was observed many times. Its antigen target is currently unknown. No base quality information exists; no much larger clone differs at one position. The treatment or condition label here, explained by the study, means: alpha-CD19 control bispecific (anti-CD19 x anti-CD3). T cells were expanded from blood mononuclear cells with anti-CD3 antibody OKT3 or CD3/CD28 Dynabeads for roughly 3 days. Anti-CD19 bispecific antibody cocultures served as comparators for TRBV sequencing; in separate killing assays, anti-CD19 had no effect on Jurkat or HPB-ALL cells. Expanded T cells were maintained in RPMI 1640 supplemented with approximately 10% fetal bovine serum, recombinant human IL-2 (roughly 100 IU/ml) and IL-7 (approximately 4.7 ng/ml). Each coculture mixed 5 x 10^4 or so target cells and 5 x 10^4 or so normal T cells with bispecific antibody in approximately 100 ul and was incubated at 37 degrees C for 15 to 20 hours. Each bispecific antibody consisted of two single-chain variable fragments expressed in a single-chain diabody format with a His tag. The effector T cells were obtained from healthy human donors, with peripheral blood mononuclear cells isolated from leukapheresis samples by Ficoll density gradient centrifugation.

Unique molecular identifier barcodes were built into the libraries and used for clonotype quantification. Qiagen AllPrep DNA/RNA Micro kits were used to isolate total RNA, and an Agilent TapeStation was used to check RNA quality. TCR beta libraries were built by 5' RACE: cDNA synthesis followed by two PCR steps using TCR beta constant-region gene-specific primers. An Illumina MiSeq platform was used to sequence the TCR beta libraries. As for how the authors treated the data: MIGEC, MiXCR and VDJtools were used for read processing. Clonotype frequency was computed as the clonotype's share of unique molecular identifiers among all unique molecular identifiers in the sample. Any TRBV gene that IMGT lists as a pseudogene or open reading frame, and is therefore nonfunctional, such as TRBV1, TRBV12-1 and TRBV21, was left out. Using fastp at Q25 and MiXCR, TCRdb reprocessed the public reads and kept productive beta chains. Rows are combined by CDR3 protein, so each entry shows the most common genes and DNA. It is TCRdb's table, rather than the study itself, that gives the V and J calls and clone size. The sample table lists 7,500 to 10,000 distinct CDR3 sequences, 2.2% of them with a count of one. The ten largest clones add up to 65% to 70% of the sample.

The germline V gene yields SGHAT for CDR1 and FQNNGV for CDR2. Relative to germline, V is missing 3 bases and J is missing 4 bases, with 7 bases of the junction outside any gene match. The CDR3 measures 16 amino acids from cysteine to phenylalanine. Solely the CDR3 DNA is kept, with 48 bases framed from the first base. Broader findings and caveats from the paper: Cross-reactivity of the anti-TRBV5-5 antibody with TRBV5-6 was attributed to high sequence similarity between the two genes. Relative to anti-CD19, TRBV5-5 signal was reduced by around 98% and signal from the closely related TRBV5-6 was reduced by about 94% after anti-TRBV5-5 exposure. Relative to anti-CD19, the TRBV12-3 share of total TRBV signal was reduced by around 99% after anti-TRBV12 exposure, whereas a nonsignificant 35% to 40% decrease was observed for TRBV12-4. Leukemia cell line cells were mixed with normal T cells in each sequenced sample, and most of the targeted TRBV signal was derived from the leukemia cells rather than from the normal T cells.

The chain is encoded by TRBV11-2 joined to TRBJ2-1; 9 bases in the middle match TRBD2. This sequence was found in a human donor in good health. Some clones in this sample may be carry-over from other donors' samples. The sequencing used T cells from a healthy donor cultured with Jurkat leukemia cells, collected from a culture containing an anti-CD19 bispecific antibody. The CDR3 has the sequence CASSFGGGALYNEQFF. The sequenced DNA is TGTGCCAGCAGCTTCGGCGGGGGGGCACTTTACAATGAGCAGTTCTTC.